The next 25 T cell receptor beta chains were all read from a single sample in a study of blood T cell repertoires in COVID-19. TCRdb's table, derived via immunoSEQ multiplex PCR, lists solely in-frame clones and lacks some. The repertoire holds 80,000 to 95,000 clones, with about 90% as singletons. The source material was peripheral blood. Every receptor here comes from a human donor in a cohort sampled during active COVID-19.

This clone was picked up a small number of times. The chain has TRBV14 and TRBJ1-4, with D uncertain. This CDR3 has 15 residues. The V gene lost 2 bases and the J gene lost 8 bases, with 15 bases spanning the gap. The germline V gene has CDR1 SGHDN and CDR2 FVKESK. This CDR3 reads CASSQLSGIDEKLFF. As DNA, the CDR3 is TGTGCCAGCAGCCAATTATCGGGAATCGACGAAAAACTGTTTTTT.

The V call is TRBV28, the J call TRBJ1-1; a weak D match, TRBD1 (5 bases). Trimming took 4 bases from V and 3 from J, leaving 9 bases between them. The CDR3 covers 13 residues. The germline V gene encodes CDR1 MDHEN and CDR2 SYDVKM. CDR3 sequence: CASSSIQDTEAFF. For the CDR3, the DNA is TGTGCCAGCAGTTCTATACAGGACACTGAAGCTTTCTTT.

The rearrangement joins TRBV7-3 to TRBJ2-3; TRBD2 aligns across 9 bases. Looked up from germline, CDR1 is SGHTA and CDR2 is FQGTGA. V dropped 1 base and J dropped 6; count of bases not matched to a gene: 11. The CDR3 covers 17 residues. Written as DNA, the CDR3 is TGTGCCAGCAGCTTAAACCAGATAGCGGGGGCTCCGGATACGCAGTATTTT. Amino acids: CASSLNQIAGAPDTQYF.

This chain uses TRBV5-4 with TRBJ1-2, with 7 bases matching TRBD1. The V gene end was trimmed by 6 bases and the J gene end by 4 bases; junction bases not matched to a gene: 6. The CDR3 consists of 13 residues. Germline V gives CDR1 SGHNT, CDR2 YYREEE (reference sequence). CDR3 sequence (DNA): TGTGCCAGCACTAGGGACAGCTTCTATGGCTACACCTTC. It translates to CASTRDSFYGYTF. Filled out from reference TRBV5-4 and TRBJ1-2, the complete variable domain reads ETGVTQSPTHLIKTRGQQVTLRCSSQSGHNTVSWYQQALGQGPQFIFQYYREEENGRGNFPPRFSGLQFPNYSSELNVNALELDDSALYLCASTRDSFYGYTFGSGTRLTVV.

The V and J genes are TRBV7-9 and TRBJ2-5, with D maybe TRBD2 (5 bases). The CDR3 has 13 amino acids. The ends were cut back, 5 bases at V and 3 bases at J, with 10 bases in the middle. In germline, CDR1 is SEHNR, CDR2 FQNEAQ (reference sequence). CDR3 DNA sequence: TGTGCCAGCAGCCCTTCCGGGGAAGAGACCCAGTACTTC. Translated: CASSPSGEETQYF.

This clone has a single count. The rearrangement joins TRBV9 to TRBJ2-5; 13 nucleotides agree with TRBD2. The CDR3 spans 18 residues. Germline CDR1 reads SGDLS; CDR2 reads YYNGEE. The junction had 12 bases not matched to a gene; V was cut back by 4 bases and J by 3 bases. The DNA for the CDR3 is TGTGCCAGCAGCCCCCCTCCCCGGACTAGCGGGGGAGAAGAGACCCAGTACTTC. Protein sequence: CASSPPPRTSGGEETQYF.

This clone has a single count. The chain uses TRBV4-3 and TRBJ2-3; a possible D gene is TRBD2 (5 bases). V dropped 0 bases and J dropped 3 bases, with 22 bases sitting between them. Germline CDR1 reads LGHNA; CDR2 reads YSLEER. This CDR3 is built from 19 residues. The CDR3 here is CASSQDIDSGSVGTDTQYF. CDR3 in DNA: TGCGCCAGCAGCCAAGATATAGATTCGGGATCGGTCGGGACAGATACGCAGTATTTT.

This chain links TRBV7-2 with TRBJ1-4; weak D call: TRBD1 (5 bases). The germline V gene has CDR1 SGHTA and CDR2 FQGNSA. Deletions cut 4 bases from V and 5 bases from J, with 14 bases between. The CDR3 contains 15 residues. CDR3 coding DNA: TGTGCCAGCAGCTCCGATGGGCGGGGCAATGAAAAACTGTTTTTT. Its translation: CASSSDGRGNEKLFF. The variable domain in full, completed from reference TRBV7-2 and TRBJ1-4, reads GAGVSQSPSNKVTEKGKDVELRCDPISGHTALYWYRQSLGQGLEFLIYFQGNSAPDKSGLPSDRFSAERTGGSVSTLTIQRTQQEDSAVYLCASSSDGRGNEKLFFGSGTQLSVL.

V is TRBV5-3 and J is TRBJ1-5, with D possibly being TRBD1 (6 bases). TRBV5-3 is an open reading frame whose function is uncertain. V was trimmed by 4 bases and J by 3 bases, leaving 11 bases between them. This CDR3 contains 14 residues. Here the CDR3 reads CARSPGQLNQPQHF. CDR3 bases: TGTGCCAGAAGCCCTGGACAGCTCAATCAGCCCCAGCATTTT.

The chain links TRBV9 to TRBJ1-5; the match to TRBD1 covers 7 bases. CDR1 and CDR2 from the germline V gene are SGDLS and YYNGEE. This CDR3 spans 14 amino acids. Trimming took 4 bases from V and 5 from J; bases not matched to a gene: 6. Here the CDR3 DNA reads TGTGCCAGCAGCCGACAGGGCTTACATCAGCCCCAGCATTTT. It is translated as CASSRQGLHQPQHF.

The DNA for the CDR3 is TGTGCCAGCAGCTTAGAGCTAGCGGGGAGTTATACGCAGTATTTT. This translates into CASSLELAGSYTQYF. V gene TRBV11-1 combines with J gene TRBJ2-3; 9 bases are a match to TRBD2. V gave up 1 base and J gave up 7 bases; unmatched junction bases: 6. The CDR3 has 15 amino acids. Germline CDR1 SGHAT, CDR2 FQDESV (reference sequence).

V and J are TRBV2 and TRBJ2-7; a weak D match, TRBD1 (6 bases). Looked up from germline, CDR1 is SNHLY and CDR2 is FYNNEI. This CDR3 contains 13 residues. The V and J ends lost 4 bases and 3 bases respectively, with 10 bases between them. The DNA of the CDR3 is TGTGCCAGCAGTGCTCAGGGGATCTACGAGCAGTACTTC. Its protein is CASSAQGIYEQYF.

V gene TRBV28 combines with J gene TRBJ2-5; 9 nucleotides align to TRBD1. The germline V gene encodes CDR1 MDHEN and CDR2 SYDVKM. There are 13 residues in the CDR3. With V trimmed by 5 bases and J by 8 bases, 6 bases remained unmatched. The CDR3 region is CASSRQGVRTQYF. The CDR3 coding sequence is TGTGCCAGCAGTCGACAGGGGGTTAGAACCCAGTACTTC.

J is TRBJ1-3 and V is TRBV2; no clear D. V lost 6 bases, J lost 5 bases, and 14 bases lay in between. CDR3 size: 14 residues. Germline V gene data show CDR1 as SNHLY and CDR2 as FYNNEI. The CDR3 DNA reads TGTGCCAGCAGCCCGACACTTATAAGAAACACCATATATTTT. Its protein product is CASSPTLIRNTIYF.

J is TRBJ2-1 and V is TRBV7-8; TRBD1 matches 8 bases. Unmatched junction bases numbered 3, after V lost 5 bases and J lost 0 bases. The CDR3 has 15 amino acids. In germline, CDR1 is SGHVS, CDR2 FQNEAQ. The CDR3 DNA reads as TGTGCCAGCAGCCTAGACAGGGGCTCCTACAATGAGCAGTTCTTC. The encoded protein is CASSLDRGSYNEQFF. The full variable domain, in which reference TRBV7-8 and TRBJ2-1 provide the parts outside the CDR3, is GAGVSQSPRYKVAKRGQDVALRCDPISGHVSLFWYQQALGQGPEFLTYFQNEAQLDKSGLPSDRFFAERPEGSVSTLKIQRTQQEDSAVYLCASSLDRGSYNEQFFGPGTRLTVL.

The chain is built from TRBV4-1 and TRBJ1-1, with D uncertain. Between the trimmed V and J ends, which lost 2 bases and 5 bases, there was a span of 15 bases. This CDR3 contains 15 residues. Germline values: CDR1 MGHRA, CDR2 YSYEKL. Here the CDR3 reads CASSQNPRRRTEAFF. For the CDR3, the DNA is TGCGCCAGCAGCCAAAATCCTAGGCGTCGGACTGAAGCTTTCTTT.

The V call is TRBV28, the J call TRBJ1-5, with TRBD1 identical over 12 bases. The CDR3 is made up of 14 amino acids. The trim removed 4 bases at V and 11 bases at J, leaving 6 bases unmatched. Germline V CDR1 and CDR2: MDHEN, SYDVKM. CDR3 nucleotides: TGTGCCAGCAGTTGGGACAGGGGGCGCAAGTCCCAGCATTTT. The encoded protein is CASSWDRGRKSQHF.

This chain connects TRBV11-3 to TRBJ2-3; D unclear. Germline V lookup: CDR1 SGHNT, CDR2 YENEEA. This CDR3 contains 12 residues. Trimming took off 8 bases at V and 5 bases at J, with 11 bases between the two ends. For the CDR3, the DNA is TGTGCCAGCCCCCCCCCAGAAGATACGCAGTATTTT. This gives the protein CASPPPEDTQYF.

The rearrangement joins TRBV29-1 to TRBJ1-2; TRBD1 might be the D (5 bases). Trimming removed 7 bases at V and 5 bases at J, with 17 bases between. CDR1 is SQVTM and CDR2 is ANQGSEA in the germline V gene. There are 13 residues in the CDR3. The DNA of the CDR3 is TGCAGCGCTACCCCCGGGGGTGGTTATGGCTACACCTTC. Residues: CSATPGGGYGYTF.

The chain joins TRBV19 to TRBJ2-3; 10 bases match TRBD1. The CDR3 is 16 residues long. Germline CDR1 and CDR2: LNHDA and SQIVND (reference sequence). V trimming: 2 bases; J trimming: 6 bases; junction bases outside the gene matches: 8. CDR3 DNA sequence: TGTGCCAGTAGTATACCGGGACAGGGGAATTCTGATACGCAGTATTTT. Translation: CASSIPGQGNSDTQYF.

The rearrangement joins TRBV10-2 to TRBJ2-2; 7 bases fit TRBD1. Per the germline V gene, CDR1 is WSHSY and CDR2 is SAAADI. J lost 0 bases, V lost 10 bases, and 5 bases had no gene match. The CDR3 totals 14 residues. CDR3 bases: TGCGCCACCAGGGACAGTGCGAACACCGGGGAGCTGTTTTTT. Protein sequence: CATRDSANTGELFF.

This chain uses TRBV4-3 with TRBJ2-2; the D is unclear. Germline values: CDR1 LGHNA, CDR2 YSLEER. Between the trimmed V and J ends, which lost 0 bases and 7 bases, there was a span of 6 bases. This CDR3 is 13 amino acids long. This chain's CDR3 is CASSQDRIGELFF. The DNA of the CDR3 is TGCGCCAGCAGCCAAGACAGGATCGGGGAGCTGTTTTTT.

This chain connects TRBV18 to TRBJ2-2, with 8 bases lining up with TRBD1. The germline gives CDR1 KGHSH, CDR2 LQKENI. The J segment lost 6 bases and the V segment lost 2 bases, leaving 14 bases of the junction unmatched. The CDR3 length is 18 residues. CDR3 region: CASSPSDRERRSAGELFF. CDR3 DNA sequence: TGTGCCAGCTCACCATCGGACAGGGAGCGTCGATCGGCCGGGGAGCTGTTTTTT.

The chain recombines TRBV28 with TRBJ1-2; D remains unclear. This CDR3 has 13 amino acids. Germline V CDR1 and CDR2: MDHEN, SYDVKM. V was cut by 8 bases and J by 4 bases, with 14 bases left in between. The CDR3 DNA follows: TGTGCCAGCGGGAGCGGTGCCTTCTATGGCTACACCTTC. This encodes CASGSGAFYGYTF.

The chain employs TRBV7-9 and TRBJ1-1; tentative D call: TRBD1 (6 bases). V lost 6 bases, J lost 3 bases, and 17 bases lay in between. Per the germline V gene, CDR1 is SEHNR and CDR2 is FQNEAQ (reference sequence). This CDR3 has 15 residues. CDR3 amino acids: CASRNGRGAYTEAFF. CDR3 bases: TGTGCCAGCAGAAACGGTCGGGGGGCTTACACTGAAGCTTTCTTT.